Listed below are T cell receptor beta chains from one sample, sequenced in a study of blood T cell repertoires in COVID-19. The repertoire was sequenced with immunoSEQ multiplex PCR; TCRdb's copy has only in-frame clones and lacks some. The sample includes some 57,000 clones, nearly 90% of them seen just once. Source material: peripheral blood. Every receptor here comes from a man aged 60-69 years with active COVID-19. The CDR3 runs from the conserved cysteine through the conserved F or W. Each record gives: J gene, D gene, V gene, clone size, CDR3 DNA, CDR3 protein. D genes are given only for firm matches. Clone size, where shown, is once, few, many, or a class for clones that have expanded.

TRBJ1-6	TRBD1	TRBV30	NA	TGTGCCTGGAGTATCGGAACAGGGGGCGATTCACCCCTCCACTTT	CAWSIGTGGDSPLHF
TRBJ2-1	TRBD2	TRBV5-6	NA	TGTGCCAGCAGCTTCGGGACTAGCTATGACAATGAGCAGTTCTTC	CASSFGTSYDNEQFF
TRBJ1-2	NA	TRBV30	NA	TGTGCCTGGAGTGTATCGAGAACCTATGGCTACACCTTC	CAWSVSRTYGYTF
TRBJ2-5	NA	TRBV3-1/TRBV3-2	NA	TGTGCCAGCAGCCAAGACCCGGAGACCCAGTACTTC	CASSQDPETQYF
TRBJ2-2	TRBD1	TRBV10-1	once	TGCGCCAGCAGTGGGACAGGGTTAACCGGGGAGCTGTTTTTT	CASSGTGLTGELFF
TRBJ2-7	NA	TRBV3-1/TRBV3-2	NA	TGTGCCAGCAGCCAAGGGACTTCCTACGAGCAGTACTTC	CASSQGTSYEQYF
TRBJ2-3	NA	TRBV7-6	NA	TGTGCCAGCAGCTTAGTCGGCTTCGAGGGTTACACAGATACGCAGTATTTT	CASSLVGFEGYTDTQYF
TRBJ1-1	NA	TRBV28	NA	TGTGCCAGCAGTTTCACAGCAGCTGAAGCTTTCTTT	CASSFTAAEAFF
TRBJ1-5	TRBD1	TRBV5-4	NA	TGTGCCAGCAGCTTGGGGGGACAGGTCTCAGGGCAGCCCCAGCATTTT	CASSLGGQVSGQPQHF
TRBJ2-1	NA	TRBV19	NA	TGTGCCAGTCGGGGAGGCTCCTACAATGAGCAGTTCTTC	CASRGGSYNEQFF
TRBJ2-2	TRBD1	TRBV5-4	NA	TGTGCCAGCAGCTTCCGGGACAGAAACACCGGGGAGCTGTTTTTT	CASSFRDRNTGELFF
TRBJ2-7	NA	TRBV19	NA	TGTGCCAGTAGTACCCGACCGGGCCCGGGGGAGCAGTACTTC	CASSTRPGPGEQYF
TRBJ2-2	NA	TRBV28	NA	TGTGCCAGCACAGAGAACACCGGGGAGCTGTTTTTT	CASTENTGELFF
TRBJ1-2	TRBD1	TRBV11-1	NA	TGTGCCAGCATTTCCGGGACAGCAGAGTGGGGCTACACCTTC	CASISGTAEWGYTF
TRBJ1-2	NA	TRBV28	NA	TGTGCCAGCAGCCTCCCCCCAGGCACTAACTATGGCTACACCTTC	CASSLPPGTNYGYTF
TRBJ2-3	NA	TRBV27	NA	TGTGCCAGCAGTTTACTCGGAGCCACAGATACGCAGTATTTT	CASSLLGATDTQYF
TRBJ2-7	TRBD1	TRBV15	NA	TGTGCCACCAGCAGAGATTATGGGACAGCAACTTACGAGCAGTACTTC	CATSRDYGTATYEQYF